The clone carrying this T cell receptor beta chain has only one observation. Its antigen is as yet unknown. This record belongs to a study of shared clonotypes between healthy human individuals. Study-wide results and caveats: With a handful of donors compared, roughly 5% of naive CD4 clonotypes were shared. Non-shared clonotypes showed lower generation probabilities than clonotypes common to all four donors. In general, naive subsets displayed greater estimated richness than memory subsets did.

Partitioning of CD4+ cells yielded a CD45RA+ naive subset and a CD45RA-negative memory subset. Per the germline V gene, CDR1 is SGDLS and CDR2 is YYNGEE. J was trimmed by 4 bases and V by 5 bases; bases with no gene match: 5. The CDR3 has 15 amino acids. Sequencing was performed with immunoSEQ multiplex PCR; in TCRdb, only in-frame clones are kept and a portion is missing. This sample carries about 1 million clones, around 76% of them seen once, and the ten largest clones take roughly 1.4%. This TCR was recovered from a man in his late teens or twenties in good health. The sequenced material came from memory CD4+ T cells sorted from blood. Subset denoted: CD45RA-negative fraction. The J gene is TRBJ2-5, the V gene TRBV9; TRBD2 matches at 13 bases. The CDR3 is CASRTGLAGRETQYF. The CDR3 region has the DNA TGTGCCAGCAGAACGGGACTAGCGGGGCGAGAGACCCAGTACTTC.